Listed here are 25 T cell receptor beta chains from one sample, sequenced in a study of T-cell reconstitution after alpha-beta-depleted transplantation in children (dated by TCRdb to about 2016). The method behind the library was PCR. The run used an Illumina HiSeq 2500. Molecular barcoding was employed in the preparation of TCR libraries, with unique molecular identifiers being used to normalize TCRbeta repertoire quantification. TCRdb took the public reads, trimmed them with fastp at Q25, ran MiXCR for clone calling and kept in-frame beta chains. Entries that share a CDR3 protein sequence are merged under the most common genes and DNA. Across this sample there are about a million distinct CDR3 sequences, with around 30% seen only once. In total, the top ten clones hold about 28% of the sample. Sample treatment or condition, as interpreted from the label and publication: allogeneic hematopoietic cell transplantation with graft depleted of TCRalphabeta T cells and CD19 B cells.

Specimen: PBMCs, mostly from graft donor cells, collected 360 days after TCRalphabeta/CD19-depleted stem cell transplant. The source is a boy under two years old who had a stem cell transplant for SCID, so the T cells may come from the graft donor.

The table lists this clonotype with a few counts. V gene TRBV21-1 combines with J gene TRBJ1-5; the table's D call, TRBD1, has no DNA check behind it. TRBV21-1 is noted as a pseudogene. This CDR3 is built from 14 residues. CDR3 DNA: TGTGCCAGCAGCTGGCAGGGGGTCAATCAGCCCCAGCATTTT. It encodes CASSWQGVNQPQHF.

This chain connects TRBV28 to TRBJ2-2; 7 bases agree with TRBD1. The trim removed 4 bases at V and 7 bases at J, leaving 6 bases unmatched. This CDR3 is 14 amino acids long. CDR1 is MDHEN and CDR2 is SYDVKM in the germline V gene. CDR3: CASSYTGEGGELFF. The CDR3 region has the DNA TGTGCCAGCAGTTACACAGGGGAAGGCGGGGAGCTGTTTTTT.

This chain joins TRBV24-1 and TRBJ1-5; 8 positions agree with TRBD1. CDR1 is KGHDR and CDR2 is SFDVKD in the germline V gene. Trimming cost V 5 bases and J 1 base; bases outside gene matches: 6. The CDR3 consists of 16 residues. As DNA, the CDR3 is TGTGCCACCAGTGGCCTGACAGGGGCGAGCAATCAGCCCCAGCATTTT. It specifies CATSGLTGASNQPQHF.

This clonotype was seen a few times. The chain joins TRBV30 to TRBJ2-7; TRBD1 aligns across 9 bases. The CDR3 is made up of 14 amino acids. V shed 4 bases and J 8 bases; nucleotides not matched to a gene: 12. CDR1 is GTSNPN, CDR2 SVGIG, per germline (reference sequence). The CDR3, as DNA: TGTGCCTGGACCCCACTGACAGGGGGTGGAAAGCAGTACTTC. Its translation is CAWTPLTGGGKQYF.

V and J are TRBV29-1 and TRBJ2-3; 7 bases agree with TRBD2. Trimming at V came to 2 bases and at J to 2 bases, leaving 4 bases not matched to a gene. Germline V gives CDR1 SQVTM, CDR2 ANQGSEA. This CDR3 is 14 amino acids long. The CDR3 protein is CSVETSEVTDTQYF. In DNA, the CDR3 is TGCAGCGTTGAAACTAGCGAGGTCACAGATACGCAGTATTTT.

This clonotype came up a few times. The rearrangement joins TRBV11-2 to TRBJ1-2; TRBD1 might be the D (5 bases). CDR3 length: 13 residues. Trimming took 5 bases from V and 7 from J, leaving 14 bases between them. Germline lookup yields CDR1 SGHAT and CDR2 FQNNGV. CDR3 residues: CASSQSGESGYTF. The CDR3 bases are TGTGCCAGCAGCCAGTCGGGGGAGTCTGGCTACACCTTC.

The genes are TRBV27 and TRBJ2-7, with 7 bases that match TRBD1. CDR3 length: 16 amino acids. The V gene's germline CDR1 is MNHEY and CDR2 SMNVEV (reference sequence). The V segment lost 4 bases and the J segment 2 bases; nucleotides outside the gene matches: 11. The CDR3 reads CASSSNNERGPYEQYF. CDR3 bases: TGTGCCAGCAGTTCAAACAACGAGAGGGGGCCCTACGAGCAGTACTTC.

This clonotype was counted a few times. This sequence joins TRBV12-3 or TRBV12-4 and TRBJ1-6, with D hard to call. V was trimmed by 1 base and J by 9 bases, leaving 13 bases between them. CDR3 length: 15 amino acids. CDR3 sequence reads: CASSLGGSASSPLHF. DNA for the CDR3: TGTGCCAGCAGTTTAGGTGGGTCCGCGAGTTCACCCCTCCACTTT.

The chain couples TRBV6-4 to TRBJ2-3; no definite D call. The germline V gene has CDR1 MRHNA and CDR2 SNTAGT. V gave up 4 bases and J gave up 3 bases, with 23 bases separating them. This CDR3 has 18 residues. The CDR3 region has the DNA TGTGCCAGCAGTGGGACGGGTTCGCTCGTTTATTGGACAGATACGCAGTATTTT. Translated: CASSGTGSLVYWTDTQYF.

This chain connects TRBV10-1 to TRBJ2-3; 8 nucleotides match TRBD1. The length of the CDR3 is 16 residues. Losses at the gene ends were 6 bases for V and 1 base for J; bases not matched to a gene: 9. Germline V gene lookup returns CDR1 WNHNN and CDR2 SYGVQD (reference sequence). CDR3 sequence: CASSHFGQGGTDTQYF. As DNA, the CDR3 is TGCGCCAGCAGCCATTTTGGACAGGGCGGCACAGATACGCAGTATTTT.

The chain recombines TRBV12-3 or TRBV12-4 with TRBJ2-6; no clear D. V lost 1 base to trimming and J lost 2 bases, with 9 bases between them. The CDR3 spans 16 residues. CDR3 in amino acids: CASSLGRWTGANVLTF. CDR3 coding DNA: TGTGCCAGCAGTTTAGGCAGGTGGACTGGGGCCAACGTCCTGACTTTC.

This clonotype came up a few times. The chain employs TRBV5-6 and TRBJ2-1; a weak D match, TRBD1 (7 bases). Trimming pared 4 bases from V and 8 bases from J, leaving 13 bases between. CDR1 and CDR2 (germline): SGHDT, YYEEEE. The CDR3 has 13 residues. The CDR3 nucleotides read TGTGCCAGCAGCACCCAGGGGGGCGATGAGCAGTTCTTC. It translates to CASSTQGGDEQFF.

Only a few counts were recorded for this clonotype. J is TRBJ2-1 and V is TRBV5-1; 11 nucleotides match TRBD1. Looked up from germline, CDR1 is SGHRS and CDR2 is YFSETQ. The ends lost 7 bases at V and 9 bases at J; junction bases unmatched: 9. This CDR3 has 14 amino acids. This CDR3 reads CASEPGQGVGEQFF. Written as DNA, the CDR3 is TGCGCCAGCGAGCCGGGACAGGGGGTCGGTGAGCAGTTCTTC.

The V and J genes are TRBV29-1 and TRBJ2-1; the match to TRBD2 covers 7 bases. V lost 7 bases, J lost 5 bases, and 17 bases stayed unmatched. The germline V gene encodes CDR1 SQVTM and CDR2 ANQGSEA. This CDR3 spans 16 amino acids. CDR3 sequence (DNA): TGCAGCGCCGACGGACTAGACAGATTTGGCGACAATGAGCAGTTCTTC. It yields the protein CSADGLDRFGDNEQFF.

The V gene is TRBV28, the J gene TRBJ1-4; D is uncertain. Germline V gene sequence: CDR1 MDHEN, CDR2 SYDVKM. This CDR3 has 15 residues. V gave up 6 bases and J gave up 6 bases, with 17 bases separating them. The CDR3 spells CASSLLGGKDEKLFF. CDR3 in DNA: TGTGCCAGCAGCCTCCTGGGCGGCAAGGATGAAAAACTGTTTTTT.

The CDR3 DNA sequence: TGCGCCAGCAGCCCCTCGGACGGGGTGGGCTACGAGCAGTACTTC. Translation: CASSPSDGVGYEQYF. The rearrangement joins TRBV4-1 to TRBJ2-7, with D perhaps TRBD2 (5 bases). There are 15 residues in the CDR3. Germline V gene data show CDR1 as MGHRA and CDR2 as YSYEKL. V was cut by 4 bases and J by 3 bases, with 16 bases left in between.

The V and J genes are TRBV7-6 and TRBJ1-5; unclear D gene. The V gene's germline CDR1 is SGHVS and CDR2 FNYEAQ. V lost 5 bases and J 2 bases, leaving 7 bases between the germline ends. The CDR3 consists of 13 residues. The CDR3, as DNA: TGTGCCAGCAGCCCCCTCGGCAATCAGCCCCAGCATTTT. Translating gives CASSPLGNQPQHF.

A few counts support this clonotype. The gene calls are TRBV4-1 and TRBJ2-7, with D perhaps TRBD1 (6 bases). Germline CDR1 is MGHRA and CDR2 is YSYEKL. The CDR3 runs to 15 residues. The ends were cut back, 0 bases at V and 0 bases at J, with 9 bases in the middle. The DNA of the CDR3 is TGCGCCAGCAGCCAAGATGCAGGGGCCTCCTACGAGCAGTACTTC. Its protein product is CASSQDAGASYEQYF.

This clonotype was seen a few times. CDR3 DNA: TGCAGCGGGAATCAGGGGGGACGCACTGAAGCTTTCTTT. This sequence encodes CSGNQGGRTEAFF. The chain couples TRBV29-1 to TRBJ1-1, with 7 bases lining up with TRBD1. CDR1 SQVTM and CDR2 ANQGSEA come from the germline V gene. Unmatched junction bases numbered 9, after V lost 7 bases and J lost 4 bases. This CDR3 is built from 13 residues.

This clonotype turned up a few times. The genes are TRBV5-1 and TRBJ2-2; D gene uncertain. With 1 base removed from V and 4 bases from J, the gap between germline ends came to 8 bases. The CDR3 runs to 14 residues. The V gene's germline CDR1 is SGHRS and CDR2 YFSETQ. The CDR3 DNA is TGCGCCAGCAGCTTGTCTATCTCCACCGGGGAGCTGTTTTTT. Protein: CASSLSISTGELFF.

This clonotype has only a few counts. V and J are TRBV29-1 and TRBJ2-3; D is unresolved. CDR3 size: 13 residues. V lost 4 bases to trimming and J lost 2 bases, with 10 bases between them. In germline, CDR1 is SQVTM, CDR2 ANQGSEA. The CDR3 loop reads CSVAQRLTDTQYF. CDR3 sequence (DNA): TGCAGCGTTGCCCAGAGACTCACAGATACGCAGTATTTT.

Of note for this clonotype: A junction boundary mismatches the germline segment, possibly from a read error. V usage is TRBV20-1 and J usage is TRBJ2-1; the match to TRBD1 covers 9 bases. The CDR3 has 15 residues. Germline CDR1 DFQATT, CDR2 SNEGSKA (reference sequence). DNA of the CDR3: TGCAGTGCTTTTCCCGGGACAGGGTCCTCCAATGAGCAGTTCTTC. It specifies CSAFPGTGSSNEQFF.

This clonotype was counted a few times. The chain links TRBV6-1 to TRBJ2-5; D remains ambiguous. Deletions cut 4 bases from V and 2 bases from J, with 14 bases between. The CDR3 is 15 amino acids. From germline, CDR1 is MNHNS and CDR2 SASEGT. CDR3 loop: CASSVRLVRQETQYF. Written as DNA, the CDR3 is TGTGCCAGCAGTGTCCGATTGGTTCGGCAAGAGACCCAGTACTTC.

The chain joins TRBV7-6 to TRBJ2-7; tentatively, D is TRBD2 (5 bases). Germline assignment: CDR1 SGHVS and CDR2 FNYEAQ. This CDR3 region has 15 residues. V lost 0 bases to trimming and J lost 5 bases, with 14 bases between them. The DNA of the CDR3 is TGTGCCAGCAGCTTAGCGCTGGGTAGCGTTGACGAGCAGTACTTC. Protein: CASSLALGSVDEQYF.

V usage is TRBV7-2 and J usage is TRBJ2-7; 10 bases agree with TRBD1. In germline, CDR1 is SGHTA, CDR2 FQGNSA. With 3 bases clipped from V and 4 bases from J, the junction kept 9 bases outside the gene matches. This CDR3 is built from 16 residues. As DNA, the CDR3 is TGTGCCAGCAGCTTGTTGTGGGACAGGGGTTCTTACGAGCAGTACTTC. As protein: CASSLLWDRGSYEQYF.